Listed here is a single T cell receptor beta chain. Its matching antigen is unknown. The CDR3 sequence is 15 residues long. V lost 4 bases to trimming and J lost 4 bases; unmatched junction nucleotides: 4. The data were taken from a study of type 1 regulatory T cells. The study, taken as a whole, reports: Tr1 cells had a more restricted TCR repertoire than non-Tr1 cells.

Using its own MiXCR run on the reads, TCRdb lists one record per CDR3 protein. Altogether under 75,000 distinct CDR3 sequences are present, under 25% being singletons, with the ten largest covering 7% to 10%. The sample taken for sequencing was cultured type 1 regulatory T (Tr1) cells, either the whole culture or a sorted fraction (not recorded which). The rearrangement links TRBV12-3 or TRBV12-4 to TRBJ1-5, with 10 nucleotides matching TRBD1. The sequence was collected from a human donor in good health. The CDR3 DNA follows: TGTGCCAGCAGTTGGGACAGGGGATTAAATCAGCCCCAGCATTTT. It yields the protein CASSWDRGLNQPQHF.